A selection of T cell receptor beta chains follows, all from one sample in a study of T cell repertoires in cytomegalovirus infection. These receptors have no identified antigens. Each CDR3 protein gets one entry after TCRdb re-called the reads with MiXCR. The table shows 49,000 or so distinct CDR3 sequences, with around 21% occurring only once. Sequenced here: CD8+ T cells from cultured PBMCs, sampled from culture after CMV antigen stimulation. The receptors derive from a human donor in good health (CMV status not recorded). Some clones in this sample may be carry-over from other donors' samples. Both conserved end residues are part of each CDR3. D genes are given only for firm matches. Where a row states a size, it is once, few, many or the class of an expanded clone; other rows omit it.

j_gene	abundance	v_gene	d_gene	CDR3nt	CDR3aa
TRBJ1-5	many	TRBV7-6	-	TGTGCCAGCAGCTTAAAGGCAGGGGAAGGCGGTCAGCCCCAGCATTTT	CASSLKAGEGGQPQHF
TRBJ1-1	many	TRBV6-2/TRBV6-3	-	TGTGCCAGCAGTCCCACAGGGACTGAAGCTTTCTTT	CASSPTGTEAFF
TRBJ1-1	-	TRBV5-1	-	TGCGCCAGCAGCCGGGGAGAAAACACTGAAGCTTTCTTT	CASSRGENTEAFF
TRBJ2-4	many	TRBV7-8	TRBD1	TGTGCCAGCCGGGACAGGGACGCCAAAAACATTCAGTACTTC	CASRDRDAKNIQYF
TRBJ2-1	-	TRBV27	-	TGTGCCAGCGGGGACAATGAGCAGTTCTTC	CASGDNEQFF
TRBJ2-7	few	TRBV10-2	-	TGCGCCAGCAGTGTTCCCGCTAGCTACGAGCAGTACTTC	CASSVPASYEQYF
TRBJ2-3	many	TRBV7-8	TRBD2	TGTGCCAGCAGCGCCTCGCGACTAGCGGATAGCACAGATACGCAGTATTTT	CASSASRLADSTDTQYF
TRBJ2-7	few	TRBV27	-	TGTGCCAGCAGTCGGCCGGCACCCCGGGACGGAATCTACGAGCAGTACTTC	CASSRPAPRDGIYEQYF
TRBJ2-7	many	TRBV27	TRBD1	TGTGCCAGCAGCAAAGTCAGGACAGGGGGCTTCGTGCAGTACTTC	CASSKVRTGGFVQYF
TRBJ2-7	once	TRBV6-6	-	TGTGCCAGCAGTTACTCGTGGGGTTCCTACGAGCAGTACTTC	CASSYSWGSYEQYF
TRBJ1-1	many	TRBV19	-	TGTGCCAGTAGTATCCCGGGTCGAGTGGGCACTGAAGCTTTCTTT	CASSIPGRVGTEAFF
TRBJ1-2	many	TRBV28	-	TGTGCCAGCAGTTTTTTTGTAGGGAGAAAGAATGGCTACACCTTC	CASSFFVGRKNGYTF
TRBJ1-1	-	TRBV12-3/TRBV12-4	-	TGTGCCAGCAGTTTAGTGGCGAACACTGAAGCTTTCTTT	CASSLVANTEAFF
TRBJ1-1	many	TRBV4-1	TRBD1	TGCGCCAGCAGCCAGGAACCGGGACAGATATATTTTGAAGCTTTCTTT	CASSQEPGQIYFEAFF
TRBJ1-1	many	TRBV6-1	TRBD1	TGTGCCAGCAGTGAATATCTGGACAGGATCAACACTGAAGCTTTCTTT	CASSEYLDRINTEAFF
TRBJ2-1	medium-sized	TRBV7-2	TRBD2	TGTGCCAGCACCTCGGGGGGACTAGCGGGAGGGAATGAGCAGTTCTTC	CASTSGGLAGGNEQFF
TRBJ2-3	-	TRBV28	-	TGTGCCAGCAATACCCCGTGGAGGGAAAGCACAGATACGCAGTATTTT	CASNTPWRESTDTQYF
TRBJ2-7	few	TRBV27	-	TGTGCCAGCAGTTTGGCAGGCAGATCCTACGAGCAGTACTTC	CASSLAGRSYEQYF
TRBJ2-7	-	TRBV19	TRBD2	TGTGCCAGTAGTCCCTATACGGGACTAGCGGGGGGATACGAGCAGTACTTC	CASSPYTGLAGGYEQYF
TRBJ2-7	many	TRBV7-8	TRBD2	TGTGCCAGCAGCGGGACTAGCGGGTTGAGCTCCTACGAGCAGTACTTC	CASSGTSGLSSYEQYF
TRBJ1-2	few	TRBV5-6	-	TGTGCCAGCAGCCTGGACGGGTCTGGCTATGGCTACACCTTC	CASSLDGSGYGYTF
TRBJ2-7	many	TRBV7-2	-	TGTGCCAGCAGCTTCAGGGACGCGGTCTACGAGCAGTACTTC	CASSFRDAVYEQYF
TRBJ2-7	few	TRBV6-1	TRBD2	TGTGCCAGTAAACTAGCGGGGGGGCCCGTCGAGCAGTACTTC	CASKLAGGPVEQYF
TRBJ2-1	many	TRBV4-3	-	TGTGCCAGCAGCCAAGACGGGCAGGGTGCCTACAATGAGCAGTTCTTC	CASSQDGQGAYNEQFF
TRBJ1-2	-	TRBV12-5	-	TGTGCTAGTGGTTTGGGGGGGGGGACGACTGGCTATGGCTACACCTTC	CASGLGGGTTGYGYTF
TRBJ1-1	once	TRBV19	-	TGTGCCAGTAGTATGGATCAGGGGATAACTGAAGCTTTCTTT	CASSMDQGITEAFF
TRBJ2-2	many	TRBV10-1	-	TGCGCCACCCCAGAGGGGAGTGCATACGGCTTAGGGGACACCGGGGAGCTGTTTTTT	CATPEGSAYGLGDTGELFF
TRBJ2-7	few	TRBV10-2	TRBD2	TGCGCCAGCTTAAGCGGGAGGACTTCCTACGAGCAGTACTTC	CASLSGRTSYEQYF
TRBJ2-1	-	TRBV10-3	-	TGTGCCATCGGAAATCCTGATTACAATGAGCAGTTCTTC	CAIGNPDYNEQFF
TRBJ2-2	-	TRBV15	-	TGTGCCACCAGCTCCTTCGGGGGCGCCGGCACCGGGGAGCTGTTTTTT	CATSSFGGAGTGELFF
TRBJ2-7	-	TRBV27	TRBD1	TGTGCCAGCAGTTTTCTCCCGACAGGGGGTAACGAGCAGTACTTC	CASSFLPTGGNEQYF
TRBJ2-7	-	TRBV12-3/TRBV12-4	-	TGTGCCAGCAGTTTAGCCCGTCTTTCCTACGAGCAGTACTTC	CASSLARLSYEQYF
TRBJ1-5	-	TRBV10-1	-	TGCGCCAGCAGTGAGGGCAATCAGCCCCAGCATTTT	CASSEGNQPQHF
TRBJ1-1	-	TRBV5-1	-	TGCGCCAGCAGCTCCCGGGCCGACACTGAAGCTTTCTTT	CASSSRADTEAFF
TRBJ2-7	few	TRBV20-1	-	TGCAGTGCCTCCCTGGGCGGGTACAACCCCGGTGACGAGCAGTACTTC	CSASLGGYNPGDEQYF
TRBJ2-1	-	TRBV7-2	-	TGTGCCAGCAGCTTAATTTGGAATGAGCAGTTCTTC	CASSLIWNEQFF
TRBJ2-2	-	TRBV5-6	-	TGTGCCAGCAGCCCGACACGAAACACCGGGGAGCTGTTTTTT	CASSPTRNTGELFF
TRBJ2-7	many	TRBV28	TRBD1	TGTGCCAGCAGTTTAGGACAGGCGGGCTACGAGCAGTACTTC	CASSLGQAGYEQYF
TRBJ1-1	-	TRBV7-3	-	TGTGCCAGCAGCTTAAATTTGGTCACAGAAGCTTTCTTT	CASSLNLVTEAFF
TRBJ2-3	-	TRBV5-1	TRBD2	TGCGCCAGCCCCGGGGAGCGGGGGGGCGCAGATACGCAGTATTTT	CASPGERGGADTQYF
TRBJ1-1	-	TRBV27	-	TGTGCCAGCAGTCCCAAGGATGGGGGTAGGATGAACACTGAAGCTTTCTTT	CASSPKDGGRMNTEAFF
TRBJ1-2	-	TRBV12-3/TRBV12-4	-	TGTGCCAGCAGCATGGGGGGACCGAATATCTATGGCTACACCTTC	CASSMGGPNIYGYTF
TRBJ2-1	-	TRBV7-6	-	TGTGCCAGCAGCTTAACCAGCCGGGCTGAGCAGTTCTTC	CASSLTSRAEQFF
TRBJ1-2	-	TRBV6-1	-	TGTGCCAGCAGTGAACGGCCGGGGCCCAAGGGGGGCTACACCTTC	CASSERPGPKGGYTF